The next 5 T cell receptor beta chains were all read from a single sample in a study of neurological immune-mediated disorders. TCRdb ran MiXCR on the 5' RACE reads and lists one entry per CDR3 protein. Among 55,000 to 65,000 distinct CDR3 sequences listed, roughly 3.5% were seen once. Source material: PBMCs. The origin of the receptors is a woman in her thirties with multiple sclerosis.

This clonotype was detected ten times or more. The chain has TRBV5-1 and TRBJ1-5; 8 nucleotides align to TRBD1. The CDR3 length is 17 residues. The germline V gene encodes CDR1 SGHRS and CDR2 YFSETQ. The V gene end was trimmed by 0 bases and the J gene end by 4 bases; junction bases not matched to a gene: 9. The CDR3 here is CASSLGVGDRYNQPQHF. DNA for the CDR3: TGCGCCAGCAGCTTGGGTGTGGGGGACAGGTATAATCAGCCCCAGCATTTT.

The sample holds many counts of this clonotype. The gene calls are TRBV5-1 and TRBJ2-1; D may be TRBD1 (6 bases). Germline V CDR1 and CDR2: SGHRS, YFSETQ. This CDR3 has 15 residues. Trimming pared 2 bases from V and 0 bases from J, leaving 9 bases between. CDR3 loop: CASSLDRNSYNEQFF. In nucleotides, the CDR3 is TGCGCCAGCAGCTTAGACAGGAACTCCTACAATGAGCAGTTCTTC. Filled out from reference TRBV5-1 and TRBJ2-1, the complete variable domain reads KAGVTQTPRYLIKTRGQQVTLSCSPISGHRSVSWYQQTPGQGLQFLFEYFSETQRNKGNFPGRFSGRQFSNSRSEMNVSTLELGDSALYLCASSLDRNSYNEQFFGPGTRLTVL.

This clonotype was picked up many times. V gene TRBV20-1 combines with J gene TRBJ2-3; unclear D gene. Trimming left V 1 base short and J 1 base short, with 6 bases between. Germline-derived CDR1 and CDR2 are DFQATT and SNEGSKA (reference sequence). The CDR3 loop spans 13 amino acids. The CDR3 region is CSARVPGTDTQYF. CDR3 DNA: TGCAGTGCTAGAGTTCCAGGCACAGATACGCAGTATTTT.

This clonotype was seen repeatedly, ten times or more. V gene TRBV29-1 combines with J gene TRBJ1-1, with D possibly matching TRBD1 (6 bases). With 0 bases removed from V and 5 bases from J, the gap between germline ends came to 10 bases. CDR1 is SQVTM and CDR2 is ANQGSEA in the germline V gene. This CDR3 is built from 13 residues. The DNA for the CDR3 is TGCAGCGTTGAAGAATCGGGGACAACTGAAGCTTTCTTT. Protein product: CSVEESGTTEAFF.

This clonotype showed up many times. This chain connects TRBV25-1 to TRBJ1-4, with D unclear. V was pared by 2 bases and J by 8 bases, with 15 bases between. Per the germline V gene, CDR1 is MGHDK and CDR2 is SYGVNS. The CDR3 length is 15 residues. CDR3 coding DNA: TGTGCCAGCAGTGAAGAGGCAGGTTTGATGGAAAAACTGTTTTTT. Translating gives CASSEEAGLMEKLFF. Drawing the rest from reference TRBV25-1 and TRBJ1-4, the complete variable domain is EADIYQTPRYLVIGTGKKITLECSQTMGHDKMYWYQQDPGMELHLIHYSYGVNSTEKGDLSSESTVSRIRTEHFPLTLESARPSHTSQYLCASSEEAGLMEKLFFGSGTQLSVL.